This T cell receptor (beta chain) was identified in a study of CD4 T cells in relation to SARS-CoV-2 and coronaviruses. CD4+ T cells from unexposed donors were obtained before the COVID-19 pandemic (2011-2018). By its share, this clone is large (0.1 to 1%). This table comes from immunoSEQ multiplex PCR, and its TCRdb copy is limited to in-frame clones, with some not included. The sample records 65,000 or so clones, more than 75% being singletons. J was trimmed by 0 bases and V by 4 bases; bases with no gene match: 12. The CDR3 runs to 18 residues. Germline CDR1 reads LNHNV; CDR2 reads YYDKDF (reference sequence).

This rearrangement joins TRBV15 to TRBJ2-7; 10 bases agree with TRBD2. Sequencing input: memory CD4+ T cells from PBMCs. The receptor was derived from a human donor in good health. The CDR3 loop is CATSTLPGLAINSYEQYF. CDR3 bases: TGTGCCACCAGCACACTACCGGGACTAGCGATCAACTCCTACGAGCAGTACTTC. Full variable domain (rest looked up from reference TRBV15 and TRBJ2-7): DAMVIQNPRYQVTQFGKPVTLSCSQTLNHNVMYWYQQKSSQAPKLLFHYYDKDFNNEADTPDNFQSRRPNTSFCFLDIRSPGLGDTAMYLCATSTLPGLAINSYEQYFGPGTRLTVT.